The 24 T cell receptor beta chains listed next were all sequenced from one sample in a study of blood T cell repertoires in COVID-19. The data were produced by immunoSEQ multiplex PCR, yet TCRdb's version contains in-frame clones alone and is incomplete. The sample includes more than 40,000 clones, roughly 88% of them seen just once. Sequencing input: peripheral blood. The source of these receptors is a man aged 45-65 years with active COVID-19.

The chain links TRBV9 to TRBJ1-6; D gene unclear. This CDR3 has 16 amino acids. V was trimmed by 0 bases and J by 7 bases, leaving 14 bases between them. Germline lookup yields CDR1 SGDLS and CDR2 YYNGEE. CDR3 bases: TGTGCCAGCAGCGTAGGGGCCGCCTCTCTAAATTCACCCCTCCACTTT. Residues: CASSVGAASLNSPLHF.

The chain joins TRBV7-9 to TRBJ2-3; 8 nucleotides line up with TRBD2. This CDR3 has 13 amino acids. After removal of 6 bases from V and 4 bases from J, the junction contained 3 bases not matched to a gene. Germline V gene sequence: CDR1 SEHNR, CDR2 FQNEAQ (reference sequence). CDR3: CASRPGGADTQYF. The CDR3 coding sequence is TGTGCCAGCAGGCCCGGGGGGGCAGATACGCAGTATTTT. Drawing the rest from reference TRBV7-9 and TRBJ2-3, the complete variable domain is DTGVSQNPRHKITKRGQNVTFRCDPISEHNRLYWYRQTLGQGPEFLTYFQNEAQLEKSRLLSDRFSAERPKGSFSTLEIQRTEQGDSAMYLCASRPGGADTQYFGPGTRLTVL.

Only a few counts were recorded for this clone. The chain has TRBV30 and TRBJ2-2; no firm D call. Germline V gives CDR1 GTSNPN, CDR2 SVGIG (reference sequence). Trimming pared 2 bases from V and 5 bases from J, leaving 6 bases between. This CDR3 is built from 12 residues. The CDR3 coding sequence is TGTGCCTGGAGTTTTACAACCGGGGAGCTGTTTTTT. This sequence encodes CAWSFTTGELFF.

The CDR3 sequence is CASFTSGTQYF. In DNA form, the CDR3 reads TGTGCCAGCTTCACTTCCGGTACGCAGTATTTT. V gene TRBV12-3 or TRBV12-4 combines with J gene TRBJ2-3; D uncertain. Trimming shortened V by 8 bases and J by 8 bases, and 11 bases separated the two germline ends. This CDR3 is built from 11 residues.

The V gene is TRBV10-3, the J gene TRBJ1-4; TRBD1 matches at 9 bases. The trim removed 3 bases at V and 7 bases at J, leaving 12 bases unmatched. This CDR3 contains 17 residues. Germline assignment: CDR1 ENHRY and CDR2 SYGVKD. The CDR3 DNA reads as TGTGCCATCAGTGACCCCGGACAGGGGCCAGATGGTGAAAAACTGTTTTTT. Translating gives CAISDPGQGPDGEKLFF.

This clone was counted a single time. This chain connects TRBV19 to TRBJ1-1, with 8 positions matching TRBD1. This CDR3 contains 15 residues. The ends lost 5 bases at V and 1 base at J; junction bases unmatched: 6. From germline, CDR1 is LNHDA and CDR2 SQIVND (reference sequence). CDR3: CASSLGQGANTEAFF. The CDR3 DNA follows: TGTGCCAGTAGTCTCGGACAGGGCGCGAACACTGAAGCTTTCTTT.

This chain connects TRBV5-4 to TRBJ1-4; maybe TRBD1 (6 bases). This CDR3 spans 16 amino acids. Trimming removed 0 bases from V and 2 bases from J, with 11 bases in between. CDR1 and CDR2 from the germline V gene are SGHNT and YYREEE (reference sequence). This CDR3 is CASSLAGDTTNEKLFF. DNA of the CDR3: TGTGCCAGCAGCTTGGCAGGGGACACCACTAATGAAAAACTGTTTTTT.

This clone was seen only once. The chain is built from TRBV7-6 and TRBJ2-3, with 9 bases that match TRBD2. Germline-derived CDR1 and CDR2 are SGHVS and FNYEAQ. The CDR3 covers 15 residues. After removal of 6 bases from V and 4 bases from J, the junction contained 8 bases not matched to a gene. The CDR3 reads CASSTNSGSPDTQYF. DNA for the CDR3: TGTGCCAGCAGTACCAATAGCGGGAGCCCAGATACGCAGTATTTT.

The chain has TRBV12-5 and TRBJ1-5, with 8 bases fitting TRBD1. From germline, CDR1 is LGHNT and CDR2 FRNRAP. The CDR3 totals 19 residues. Trimming took 1 base from V and 7 from J; bases not matched to a gene: 18. The CDR3 here is CASGLATRSQGGLEQPQHF. CDR3 nucleotides: TGTGCTAGTGGTTTGGCTACCCGGTCACAGGGGGGATTAGAACAGCCCCAGCATTTT.

Only a few counts were recorded for this clone. The chain carries TRBV5-4 and TRBJ1-1, with 12 bases lining up with TRBD1. Germline trimming cut 3 bases from V and 5 bases from J; bases unmatched to any gene: 5. Germline V lookup: CDR1 SGHNT, CDR2 YYREEE (reference sequence). The CDR3 has 15 amino acids. This CDR3 reads CASSWGTGGVTEAFF. In nucleotides, the CDR3 is TGTGCCAGCAGCTGGGGGACAGGGGGCGTGACTGAAGCTTTCTTT.

This clone has just one count. V usage is TRBV5-1 and J usage is TRBJ2-3, with TRBD1 identical over 9 bases. This CDR3 contains 13 residues. J was trimmed by 6 bases and V by 4 bases; bases with no gene match: 3. CDR1 is SGHRS and CDR2 is YFSETQ in the germline V gene. CDR3 bases: TGCGCCAGCAGCCGAGACAGGGGGGATACGCAGTATTTT. Protein sequence: CASSRDRGDTQYF. Filled out from reference TRBV5-1 and TRBJ2-3, the complete variable domain reads KAGVTQTPRYLIKTRGQQVTLSCSPISGHRSVSWYQQTPGQGLQFLFEYFSETQRNKGNFPGRFSGRQFSNSRSEMNVSTLELGDSALYLCASSRDRGDTQYFGPGTRLTVL.

CDR3 in amino acids: CASSLQGYGYTF. Here the CDR3 DNA reads TGTGCCAGCAGTTTACAGGGGTATGGCTACACCTTC. The J gene is TRBJ1-2, the V gene TRBV6-5; TRBD1 matches at 7 bases. The CDR3 sequence is 12 residues long. Germline CDR1 MNHEY, CDR2 SVGAGI. J was trimmed by 5 bases and V by 4 bases; bases with no gene match: 1.

This chain joins TRBV13 and TRBJ2-7; 7 bases fit TRBD1. CDR3 length: 14 amino acids. CDR1 is PRHDT, CDR2 FYEKMQ, per germline (reference sequence). With V trimmed by 6 bases and J by 2 bases, 7 bases remained unmatched. The CDR3 nucleotides read TGTGCCAGCAGTCTCGACAGGGCGCCCTACGAGCAGTACTTC. The encoded protein is CASSLDRAPYEQYF.

This chain links TRBV9 with TRBJ2-2; D perhaps matches TRBD1 (6 bases). The germline gives CDR1 SGDLS, CDR2 YYNGEE. CDR3 length equals 16 residues. V was clipped by 1 base and J by 5 bases, with 15 bases between them. The CDR3 spells CASSVSPGQRTGELFF. The CDR3, as DNA: TGTGCCAGCAGCGTAAGCCCGGGACAAAGAACCGGGGAGCTGTTTTTT. The variable domain in full, with the rest retrieved from reference TRBV9 and TRBJ2-2, is DSGVTQTPKHLITATGQRVTLRCSPRSGDLSVYWYQQSLDQGLQFLIQYYNGEERAKGNILERFSAQQFPDLHSELNLSSLELGDSALYFCASSVSPGQRTGELFFGEGSRLTVL.

V gene TRBV7-3 combines with J gene TRBJ1-1; no reliable D call. The CDR3 has 13 residues. The germline gives CDR1 SGHTA, CDR2 FQGTGA. V was clipped by 4 bases and J by 0 bases, with 6 bases between them. The CDR3 sequence: CASSSSVNTEAFF. CDR3 sequence (DNA): TGTGCCAGCAGCTCTAGCGTGAACACTGAAGCTTTCTTT.

The chain has TRBV12-3 or TRBV12-4 and TRBJ1-1, with D unclear. The CDR3 is made up of 13 amino acids. Trimming cost V 3 bases and J 1 base, with 6 bases left between them. CDR3 residues: CASSFTGNTEAFF. Here the CDR3 DNA reads TGTGCCAGCAGTTTTACGGGGAACACTGAAGCTTTCTTT.

Only one count was recorded for this clone. This chain uses TRBV6-5 with TRBJ2-1, with 9 bases matching TRBD1. This CDR3 spans 14 amino acids. The germline V gene has CDR1 MNHEY and CDR2 SVGAGI. J lost 0 bases, V lost 6 bases, and 0 bases had no gene match. CDR3 nucleotide sequence: TGTGCCAGCAGGGGACAGGGCTCCTACAATGAGCAGTTCTTC. It specifies CASRGQGSYNEQFF.

V is TRBV20-1 and J is TRBJ1-3; perhaps TRBD1 as D (5 bases). V shed 3 bases and J shed 4 bases, with 10 bases lying between them. Germline loops: CDR1 DFQATT, CDR2 SNEGSKA (reference sequence). The CDR3 is 13 residues long. The CDR3 reads CSASGQGGNTIYF. Written as DNA, the CDR3 is TGCAGTGCTAGTGGGCAGGGAGGAAACACCATATATTTT.

V gene TRBV5-6 combines with J gene TRBJ1-2; D is unclear. Germline V lookup: CDR1 SGHDT, CDR2 YYEEEE. Trimming took 4 bases from V and 6 from J, leaving 7 bases between them. This CDR3 contains 11 residues. The CDR3 coding sequence is TGTGCCAGCAGCGGCTCCCATGGCTACACCTTC. Translating gives CASSGSHGYTF.

The rearrangement uses TRBV6-6 and TRBJ1-1; D is ambiguous. The CDR3 extends over 16 amino acids. Trimming took off 0 bases at V and 2 bases at J, with 13 bases between the two ends. Per the germline V gene, CDR1 is MNHNY and CDR2 is SVGAGI (reference sequence). The CDR3 region is CASSYSEKTLNTEAFF. DNA of the CDR3: TGTGCCAGCAGTTACTCGGAGAAAACACTTAACACTGAAGCTTTCTTT.

The chain combines TRBV5-1 with TRBJ2-7; 9 bases fit TRBD2. Germline V gene sequence: CDR1 SGHRS, CDR2 YFSETQ. V trimming: 7 bases; J trimming: 6 bases; junction bases outside the gene matches: 14. This CDR3 is built from 15 residues. The CDR3 is CASGKSGGGAPEQYF. CDR3 DNA: TGCGCCAGCGGAAAGTCTGGCGGGGGGGCCCCCGAGCAGTACTTC.

The CDR3 is CSVVYPGLLYEQYV. The CDR3 DNA is TGCAGCGTTGTATACCCGGGTCTCCTCTACGAGCAGTACGTC. The J gene is TRBJ2-7, the V gene TRBV29-1; D gene uncertain. The CDR3 has 14 residues. CDR1 SQVTM and CDR2 ANQGSEA come from the germline V gene. Trimming left V 4 bases short and J 3 bases short, with 16 bases between.

The chain recombines TRBV5-4 with TRBJ2-3, with TRBD2 identical over 8 bases. This CDR3 region has 14 residues. V lost 1 base to trimming and J lost 5 bases; unmatched junction nucleotides: 3. From germline, CDR1 is SGHNT and CDR2 YYREEE (reference sequence). The CDR3 protein is CASSLIAGLDTQYF. In DNA, the CDR3 is TGTGCCAGCAGCTTGATAGCGGGATTAGATACGCAGTATTTT.

The genes are TRBV3-1 (or the pseudogene TRBV3-2) and TRBJ2-4, with 14 positions matching TRBD2. With V trimmed by 3 bases and J by 3 bases, 7 bases remained unmatched. CDR1 LGHDT and CDR2 YNNKEL come from the germline V gene (reference sequence). This CDR3 is 18 amino acids long. The CDR3 loop is CASSHGLAGGFDKNIQYF. CDR3 coding DNA: TGTGCCAGCAGCCACGGACTAGCGGGAGGTTTTGACAAAAACATTCAGTACTTC.